One T cell receptor beta chain is described in this entry. Its antigen is currently unknown. Preparation of the TCRbeta library used unique molecular identifiers. TCRdb reanalysed the PCR reads using MiXCR and keeps one entry per CDR3 protein. The data hold approximately 430,000 distinct CDR3 sequences, with around 15% observed a single time. The sample comes from a study of T-cell reconstitution after alpha-beta-depleted transplantation in children. Findings and caveats of the study: Hyperexpanded clones declined; after one year, newly produced T cells mostly supplied diversity. It was reported that alpha-beta T cells came from several hundred expanded graft clones (about two months after transplant).

The sequences come from PBMCs, mostly from graft donor cells, collected 360 days after TCRalphabeta/CD19-depleted stem cell transplant. This TCR was recovered from a boy under two years old who had a stem cell transplant for Wiskott-Aldrich syndrome, so the T cells may come from the graft donor.

DNA of the CDR3: TGCGCCAGCAGCTTGTTGACTCCGGGACGAAATTCACCCCTCCACTTT. Translating it yields CASSLLTPGRNSPLHF. The genes are TRBV5-1 and TRBJ1-6; weak D call: TRBD1 (5 bases). The V and J ends lost 1 base and 7 bases respectively, with 15 bases between them. Germline V gene sequence: CDR1 SGHRS, CDR2 YFSETQ. CDR3 size: 16 residues.